These T cell receptor beta chains were read from a single sample in a study of T-cell reconstitution after alpha-beta-depleted transplantation in children. TCRdb redid the calling of the PCR reads with MiXCR, one entry per CDR3 protein. This table has a few hundred thousand distinct CDR3 sequences, approximately 30% appearing once. The source was PBMCs, collected before TCRalphabeta/CD19-depleted stem cell transplant. All receptors come from a boy under two years old with Wiskott-Aldrich syndrome, due to receive a stem cell transplant. Both conserved end residues are part of each CDR3. A D gene is named only where the DNA matches it firmly. Clone size is shown for a subset of rows, as once, few, many or a class of expanded clone.

>.|13|TRBJ2-5|.|TRBV20-1
CSASYTGRETQYF
TGCAGTGCTAGCTATACAGGGCGAGAGACCCAGTACTTC
>few|20|TRBJ2-2|TRBD2|TRBV29-1
CSVGHSIQTSGRANTGELFF
TGCAGCGTTGGCCACTCAATTCAGACTAGCGGGAGAGCGAACACCGGGGAGCTGTTTTTT
>.|13|TRBJ2-3|TRBD2|TRBV10-3
CAIKAGGTDTQYF
TGTGCCATCAAGGCGGGAGGCACAGATACGCAGTATTTT
>.|14|TRBJ2-7|.|TRBV28
CASSSGLRPYEQYF
TGTGCCAGCAGTTCGGGGCTTAGACCCTACGAGCAGTACTTC
>.|14|TRBJ2-7|.|TRBV28
CASTLTPSSYEQYF
TGTGCCAGCACTTTAACCCCCAGCAGCTACGAGCAGTACTTC
>few|13|TRBJ2-1|TRBD2|TRBV19
CASTPSGSDEQFF
TGTGCCAGTACCCCCAGCGGGAGCGATGAGCAGTTCTTC
>.|16|TRBJ2-6|.|TRBV12-3/TRBV12-4
CASSRLHRSGANVLTF
TGTGCCAGCAGCCGTCTTCATCGGTCAGGGGCCAACGTCCTGACTTTC
>.|12|TRBJ1-2|.|TRBV12-3/TRBV12-4
CASMGLGSDYTF
TGTGCCAGCATGGGGTTGGGGTCGGACTACACCTTC
>.|16|TRBJ2-5|.|TRBV15
CATSRDFGGLGETQYF
TGTGCCACCAGCAGAGATTTCGGGGGTTTAGGCGAGACCCAGTACTTC
>.|17|TRBJ1-1|.|TRBV6-2/TRBV6-3
CASSYDQTNPRGTEAFF
TGTGCCAGCAGTTACGACCAGACGAACCCCAGAGGAACTGAAGCTTTCTTT
>few|17|TRBJ2-7|TRBD1|TRBV6-1
CASSRPSGTGGAYEQYF
TGTGCCAGCAGTCGCCCCTCCGGGACAGGGGGCGCCTACGAGCAGTACTTC
>.|14|TRBJ2-1|TRBD1|TRBV5-1
CASSRTGDVNEQFF
TGCGCCAGCAGCCGGACAGGGGACGTTAATGAGCAGTTCTTC
>once|15|TRBJ1-4|TRBD1|TRBV9
CSSSVEGARGEKLFF
TGTTCCAGCAGCGTAGAGGGGGCAAGGGGAGAAAAACTGTTTTTT
>.|13|TRBJ1-5|TRBD1|TRBV7-2
CASSDRGGQPQHF
TGTGCCAGCAGTGACAGGGGCGGTCAGCCCCAGCATTTT
>.|13|TRBJ2-5|TRBD1|TRBV20-1
CSARAGDRKTQYF
TGCAGTGCTAGAGCTGGGGACAGGAAGACCCAGTACTTC
>.|14|TRBJ2-7|TRBD1|TRBV24-1
CATSEPGTGGEQYF
TGTGCCACCAGTGAGCCCGGGACAGGGGGCGAGCAGTACTTC
>.|15|TRBJ2-7|.|TRBV19
CASSIKGSTLYEQYF
TGTGCCAGTAGTATAAAAGGCAGCACCCTTTATGAGCAGTACTTC
>.|14|TRBJ1-5|TRBD1|TRBV18
CASSPGTGMWPQHF
TGTGCCAGCTCACCAGGGACAGGGATGTGGCCCCAGCATTTT
>few|14|TRBJ1-1|.|TRBV5-1
CASSLDGTNTEAFF
TGCGCCAGCAGCCTGGATGGTACAAACACTGAAGCTTTCTTT
>few|13|TRBJ2-1|.|TRBV19
CSTRGLAISEQFF
TGCTCAACGAGGGGGCTAGCGATCAGTGAGCAGTTCTTC
>.|15|TRBJ2-1|TRBD2|TRBV2
CASSEALAAYNEQFF
TGTGCCAGCAGTGAAGCGCTAGCGGCCTACAATGAGCAGTTCTTC
>few|16|TRBJ1-6|TRBD1|TRBV12-3/TRBV12-4
CASSSGQGATNSPLHF
TGTGCCAGCAGTTCCGGACAGGGGGCTACTAATTCACCCCTCCACTTT